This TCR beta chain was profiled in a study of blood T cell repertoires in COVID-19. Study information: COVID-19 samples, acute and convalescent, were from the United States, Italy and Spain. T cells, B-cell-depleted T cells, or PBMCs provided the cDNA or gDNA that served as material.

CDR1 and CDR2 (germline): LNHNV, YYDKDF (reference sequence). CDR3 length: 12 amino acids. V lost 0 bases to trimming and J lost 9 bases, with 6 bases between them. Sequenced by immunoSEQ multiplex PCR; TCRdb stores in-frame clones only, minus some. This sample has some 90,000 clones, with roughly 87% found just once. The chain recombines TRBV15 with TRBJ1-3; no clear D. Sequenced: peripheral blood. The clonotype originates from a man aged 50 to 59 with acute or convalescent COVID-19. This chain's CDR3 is CATSRDYSTIYF. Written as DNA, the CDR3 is TGTGCCACCAGCAGAGATTACAGCACCATATATTTT.